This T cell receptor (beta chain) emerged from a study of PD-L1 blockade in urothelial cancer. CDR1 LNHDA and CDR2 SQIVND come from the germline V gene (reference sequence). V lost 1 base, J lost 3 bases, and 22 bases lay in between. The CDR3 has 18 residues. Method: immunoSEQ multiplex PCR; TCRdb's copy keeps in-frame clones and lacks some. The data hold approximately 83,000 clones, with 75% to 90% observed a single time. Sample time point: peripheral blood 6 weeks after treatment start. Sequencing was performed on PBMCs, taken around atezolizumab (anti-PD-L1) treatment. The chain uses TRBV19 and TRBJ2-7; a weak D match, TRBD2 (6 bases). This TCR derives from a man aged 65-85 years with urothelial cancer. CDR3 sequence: CASSIAVAGSPGYYEQYF. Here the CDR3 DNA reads TGTGCCAGTAGTATAGCGGTCGCGGGAAGCCCCGGATACTACGAGCAGTACTTC. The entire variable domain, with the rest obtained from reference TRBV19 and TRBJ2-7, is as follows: DGGITQSPKYLFRKEGQNVTLSCEQNLNHDAMYWYRQDPGQGLRLIYYSQIVNDFQKGDIAEGYSVSREKKESFPLTVTSAQKNPTAFYLCASSIAVAGSPGYYEQYFGPGTRLTVT.